The 8 T cell receptor beta chains presented below share a single source sample, sequenced in a study of T cell responses to AZD1222 COVID-19 vaccine. Data came from immunoSEQ multiplex PCR; TCRdb stores just in-frame clones and leaves some out. The sample has some 150,000 clones, roughly 91% seen once. The input for sequencing was peripheral blood, taken on day 0 of AZD1222 vaccination. The receptor source for this set is an adult in good health.

V and J are TRBV5-4 and TRBJ2-4, with D possibly being TRBD1 (6 bases). Trimming took off 2 bases at V and 4 bases at J, with 10 bases between the two ends. Germline assignment: CDR1 SGHNT and CDR2 YYREEE (reference sequence). The CDR3 is 14 amino acids. The CDR3 spells CASSLWTAKNIQYF. In nucleotides, the CDR3 is TGTGCCAGCAGCTTATGGACAGCTAAAAACATTCAGTACTTC. The whole variable domain, remainder taken from reference TRBV5-4 and TRBJ2-4, is ETGVTQSPTHLIKTRGQQVTLRCSSQSGHNTVSWYQQALGQGPQFIFQYYREEENGRGNFPPRFSGLQFPNYSSELNVNALELDDSALYLCASSLWTAKNIQYFGAGTRLSVL.

The V gene is TRBV14, the J gene TRBJ2-5; 10 nucleotides match TRBD2. CDR1 and CDR2 (germline): SGHDN, FVKESK. This CDR3 spans 16 amino acids. The V segment lost 4 bases and the J segment 2 bases; nucleotides outside the gene matches: 7. CDR3 loop: CASSRHLAGAQETQYF. CDR3 coding DNA: TGTGCCAGCAGCCGTCATCTAGCGGGGGCACAAGAGACCCAGTACTTC. Filled out from reference TRBV14 and TRBJ2-5, the complete variable domain reads EAGVTQFPSHSVIEKGQTVTLRCDPISGHDNLYWYRRVMGKEIKFLLHFVKESKQDESGMPNNRFLAERTGGTYSTLKVQPAELEDSGVYFCASSRHLAGAQETQYFGPGTRLLVL.

The chain employs TRBV29-1 and TRBJ2-3; 9 bases agree with TRBD1. This CDR3 is built from 15 residues. The germline CDR1 and CDR2 sequences are SQVTM and ANQGSEA. V gave up 4 bases and J gave up 5 bases; unmatched junction bases: 10. Written as DNA, the CDR3 is TGCAGCGTTGGAGGGACGACAGGGGGAGGAGATACGCAGTATTTT. This codes for CSVGGTTGGGDTQYF.

The chain joins TRBV19 to TRBJ1-1, with 7 bases identical to TRBD1. In germline, CDR1 is LNHDA, CDR2 SQIVND (reference sequence). V was clipped by 8 bases and J by 3 bases; unmatched bases: 6. The CDR3 length is 13 residues. CDR3 protein: CASAGDRDTEAFF. CDR3 nucleotide sequence: TGTGCCAGTGCCGGGGACAGAGACACTGAAGCTTTCTTT.

The chain combines TRBV5-1 with TRBJ1-2; D gene uncertain. V was clipped by 2 bases and J by 2 bases, with 10 bases between them. The CDR3 spans 14 residues. The germline V gene has CDR1 SGHRS and CDR2 YFSETQ. CDR3 nucleotide sequence: TGCGCCAGCAGCTTCCGTAATACGAACTATGGCTACACCTTC. Translated, it gives CASSFRNTNYGYTF.

This clone is a singleton in its sample. The genes are TRBV5-1 and TRBJ2-1, with 7 bases aligning to TRBD1. Germline V gives CDR1 SGHRS, CDR2 YFSETQ. This CDR3 is 14 amino acids long. Germline trimming cut 5 bases from V and 4 bases from J; bases unmatched to any gene: 6. The CDR3 bases are TGCGCCAGCAGGCTACAGGGGTTATACAATGAGCAGTTCTTC. It is translated as CASRLQGLYNEQFF.

The V gene is TRBV5-1, the J gene TRBJ1-6; D unclear. Germline V CDR1 and CDR2: SGHRS, YFSETQ. V was clipped by 0 bases and J by 6 bases, with 10 bases between them. This CDR3 is 15 amino acids long. The CDR3 DNA reads TGCGCCAGCAGCTTGGTAGACCGGCCTAATTCACCCCTCCACTTT. Translation: CASSLVDRPNSPLHF.

This clone was seen only once. V gene TRBV4-1 combines with J gene TRBJ1-6; D uncertain. Trimming left V 4 bases short and J 12 bases short, with 13 bases between. Germline CDR1 reads MGHRA; CDR2 reads YSYEKL. This CDR3 is built from 13 residues. In nucleotides, the CDR3 is TGCGCCAGCAGCCTCACGATCAATGAACCCCTCCACTTT. Protein: CASSLTINEPLHF.